The entry below gives a single T cell receptor beta chain sequence along with its context. In this sample, this clonotype turned up a few times. Its antigen is not yet known. No much larger clonotype is one base removed from it; base qualities were not supplied. This specimen comes from a study of CD8 T cells in ankylosing spondylitis (dated by TCRdb to the late 2010s). For the wider study: The study profiled T cell receptor beta repertoires in healthy donors and ankylosing spondylitis patients to find disease-linked TCR variants. The whole study cohort included about a hundred healthy donors and 25 ankylosing spondylitis patients. Peripheral blood samples were taken, and synovial fluid was additionally collected from ankylosing spondylitis patients. What the study reported, not specific to this receptor: In peripheral blood, the disease-linked clones were found at relatively low frequencies and had a CD8+ phenotype. The disease-linked clones were reported as significantly enriched in matched synovial fluid samples from ankylosing spondylitis patients. Some motif variants were previously reported in synovial fluid and blood of reactive arthritis patients, suggesting common disease-initiation mechanisms. Blood from ankylosing spondylitis patients appeared to be characterized by a TCR beta motif composed of several highly homologous amino acid variants.

Sequencing relied on an Illumina HiSeq 2500. Quantitative 5'-RACE with molecular barcodes was used to prepare TCR beta libraries. As for the authors' bioinformatics: A new computational method, built on a probabilistic model of VDJ rearrangement, was used to identify disease-linked TCR variants. TCRdb trimmed the raw reads at Q25, called clones with MiXCR and kept productive beta chains. Rows are unified per CDR3 protein, each entry keeping the most common DNA and genes. The V and J calls were not made by the authors but by TCRdb's processing. The sample profile shows about 190,000 distinct CDR3 sequences; about an eighth of them were found once. Of the sample, 9.5% to 12% falls within the top ten clones. CDR3 length: 14 amino acids, cysteine to phenylalanine. The only DNA kept is the CDR3, 42 bases in frame from the first base. The germline V gene encodes CDR1 SGHVS and CDR2 FNYEAQ. The germline ends are 15 bases apart after V is trimmed by 5 bases and J by 7 bases.

This chain is built from TRBV7-6 and TRBJ2-1, with the D gene not confidently named. Input material: blood, either unsorted or a sorted T cell fraction (not recorded which). The sequence derives from a female donor with ankylosing spondylitis or in good health (not recorded which). The CDR3 reads as follows: CASSHPPMSNEQFF. The nucleotide sequence reads as follows: TGTGCCAGCAGCCATCCACCGATGAGTAATGAGCAGTTCTTC.